The 25 T cell receptor beta chains given below trace back to one sample, sequenced in a study of cytomegalovirus exposure and HLA in healthy donors. The PCR employed 60 Vbeta primers together with 13 Jbeta primers. This table comes from immunoSEQ multiplex PCR, and its TCRdb copy is limited to in-frame clones, with some not included. The sample table includes under 90,000 clones. Sequencing was performed on PBMCs. These receptors came from a man aged 45-65 years in good health and CMV-seropositive.

The chain recombines TRBV6-5 with TRBJ2-2, with 7 bases identical to TRBD2. This CDR3 contains 15 residues. With V trimmed by 6 bases and J by 6 bases, 10 bases remained unmatched. Germline loops: CDR1 MNHEY, CDR2 SVGAGI. The CDR3 bases are TGTGCCAGCAGATGGACTAGGAGTGGTGCCGGGGAGCTGTTTTTT. Translated: CASRWTRSGAGELFF.

The chain carries TRBV7-9 and TRBJ1-2; 12 bases line up with TRBD1. CDR1 and CDR2 from the germline V gene are SEHNR and FQNEAQ (reference sequence). This CDR3 is 15 amino acids long. After removal of 4 bases from V and 4 bases from J, the junction contained 4 bases not matched to a gene. The CDR3 spells CASSSGQGAGYGYTF. The CDR3 DNA sequence: TGTGCCAGCAGCTCGGGACAGGGGGCGGGCTATGGCTACACCTTC.

The rearrangement uses TRBV27 and TRBJ1-4; D not resolved. Germline V gene lookup returns CDR1 MNHEY and CDR2 SMNVEV (reference sequence). V was trimmed by 4 bases and J by 0 bases, leaving 9 bases between them. The CDR3 has 15 amino acids. The CDR3 is CASSSPGATNEKLFF. DNA of the CDR3: TGTGCCAGCAGTTCCCCCGGGGCAACTAATGAAAAACTGTTTTTT.

This rearrangement joins TRBV28 to TRBJ1-2; 7 bases fit TRBD1. This CDR3 spans 14 amino acids. J was trimmed by 5 bases and V by 4 bases; bases with no gene match: 7. Germline CDR1 reads MDHEN; CDR2 reads SYDVKM. The CDR3 DNA sequence: TGTGCCAGCAGTTCACCGGGACAGCCTTATGGCTACACCTTC. It is translated as CASSSPGQPYGYTF.

The chain couples TRBV7-2 to TRBJ2-7, with a weak D call TRBD2 (6 bases). This CDR3 has 15 amino acids. V was cut by 5 bases and J by 0 bases, with 14 bases left in between. Germline V gene lookup returns CDR1 SGHTA and CDR2 FQGNSA. The CDR3 DNA reads as TGTGCCAGCAGCCCTTTCGGGACTCCCTCCTACGAGCAGTACTTC. Its protein is CASSPFGTPSYEQYF.

The V call is TRBV7-9, the J call TRBJ2-1; 7 nucleotides align to TRBD2. V trimming: 6 bases; J trimming: 9 bases; junction bases outside the gene matches: 17. This CDR3 is 16 amino acids long. The germline V gene has CDR1 SEHNR and CDR2 FQNEAQ (reference sequence). Here the CDR3 DNA reads TGTGCCAGCAGAGGTAGTTGGGGGAGGGCCCGAGGTGAGCAGTTCTTC. Protein sequence: CASRGSWGRARGEQFF.

The chain links TRBV2 to TRBJ2-7, with TRBD2 identical over 10 bases. Per the germline V gene, CDR1 is SNHLY and CDR2 is FYNNEI. The CDR3 is 16 residues long. V trimming: 5 bases; J trimming: 2 bases; junction bases outside the gene matches: 9. CDR3 in amino acids: CASSPKRLAGAYEQYV. Here the CDR3 DNA reads TGTGCCAGCAGTCCGAAGCGGCTAGCGGGGGCCTACGAGCAGTACGTC.

The rearrangement uses TRBV30 and TRBJ2-7; D is unclear. CDR3 length: 11 amino acids. V dropped 2 bases and J dropped 3 bases, with 5 bases sitting between them. Germline assignment: CDR1 GTSNPN and CDR2 SVGIG (reference sequence). DNA for the CDR3: TGTGCCTGGAGTCTTGACTACGAGCAGTACGTC. As protein: CAWSLDYEQYV.

The chain couples TRBV5-1 to TRBJ2-1; D possibly corresponds to TRBD2 (5 bases). Germline V CDR1 and CDR2: SGHRS, YFSETQ. This CDR3 is built from 14 residues. V was cut by 4 bases and J by 9 bases, with 17 bases left in between. The chain's CDR3 is CASSVGPSRGEQFF. The DNA for the CDR3 is TGCGCCAGCAGCGTCGGACCCAGCCGGGGTGAGCAGTTCTTC.

V gene TRBV29-1 combines with J gene TRBJ2-4, with 10 bases matching TRBD2. CDR1 and CDR2 (germline): SQVTM, ANQGSEA. Germline trimming cut 3 bases from V and 0 bases from J; bases unmatched to any gene: 2. The CDR3 runs 15 residues. CDR3 protein: CSVDLAGGAKNIQYF. In nucleotides, the CDR3 is TGCAGCGTTGACTTAGCGGGGGGAGCCAAAAACATTCAGTACTTC.

The V and J genes are TRBV30 and TRBJ1-3; D is ambiguous. The V gene lost 8 bases and the J gene lost 0 bases, with 8 bases spanning the gap. The CDR3 loop spans 12 amino acids. The V gene's germline CDR1 is GTSNPN and CDR2 SVGIG (reference sequence). CDR3 protein: CAGQNSGNTIYF. CDR3 in DNA: TGTGCCGGGCAAAACTCTGGAAACACCATATATTTT.

V gene TRBV5-4 combines with J gene TRBJ1-2; maybe TRBD1 (5 bases). This CDR3 region has 15 residues. Trimming took off 0 bases at V and 6 bases at J, with 15 bases between the two ends. Germline CDR1 reads SGHNT; CDR2 reads YYREEE (reference sequence). CDR3 sequence (DNA): TGTGCCAGCAGCTTGGGGGGGGGTAGGCCAGATGGCTACACCTTC. Its translation: CASSLGGGRPDGYTF.

The rearrangement links TRBV11-3 to TRBJ1-2; TRBD1 matches 10 bases. Germline V gene sequence: CDR1 SGHNT, CDR2 YENEEA. J was trimmed by 8 bases and V by 3 bases; bases with no gene match: 6. CDR3 length equals 14 residues. The chain's CDR3 is CASSFTGQGYGYTF. CDR3 in DNA: TGTGCCAGCAGCTTCACGGGACAGGGGTACGGCTACACCTTC.

The chain joins TRBV9 to TRBJ2-1, with 9 bases that match TRBD2. Losses at the gene ends were 4 bases for V and 8 bases for J; bases not matched to a gene: 13. The CDR3 spans 16 residues. Germline V lookup: CDR1 SGDLS, CDR2 YYNGEE. CDR3 nucleotide sequence: TGTGCCAGCAGCTTTTCGTCGGCGGGAGGGCGCGATGAGCAGTTCTTC. This codes for CASSFSSAGGRDEQFF.

CDR3 protein: CASNRDQETQYF. The CDR3 DNA is TGTGCCAGCAATCGAGATCAAGAGACCCAGTACTTC. The chain couples TRBV9 to TRBJ2-5; D is undetermined. Trimming stripped 6 bases from V and 2 bases from J, with 8 bases between. CDR3 length: 12 amino acids. Germline V gives CDR1 SGDLS, CDR2 YYNGEE.

As for this clone: Within the sample, other DNA sequences also encode this same CDR3. V is TRBV5-5 and J is TRBJ2-5; D call uncertain. V shed 2 bases and J shed 4 bases, with 9 bases lying between them. The CDR3 spans 13 residues. The germline V gene encodes CDR1 SGHKS and CDR2 YYEKEE (reference sequence). CDR3 sequence: CASSFEWRETQYF. CDR3 bases: TGTGCCAGCAGCTTCGAGTGGAGAGAGACCCAGTACTTC.

The chain carries TRBV7-2 and TRBJ1-6, with 10 bases matching TRBD1. Trimming removed 5 bases from V and 7 bases from J; junction bases left unmatched: 8. The germline V gene has CDR1 SGHTA and CDR2 FQGNSA. This CDR3 contains 16 residues. DNA of the CDR3: TGTGCCAGCAGCCCCGGGACAGGGGCCCAGAATTCACCCCTCCACTTT. The encoded protein is CASSPGTGAQNSPLHF. The full variable domain, completed using reference TRBV7-2 and TRBJ1-6, is GAGVSQSPSNKVTEKGKDVELRCDPISGHTALYWYRQSLGQGLEFLIYFQGNSAPDKSGLPSDRFSAERTGGSVSTLTIQRTQQEDSAVYLCASSPGTGAQNSPLHFGNGTRLTVT.

The chain couples TRBV4-2 to TRBJ2-1; TRBD2 agrees at 12 bases. Germline V lookup: CDR1 LGHNA, CDR2 YNFKEQ. CDR3 length: 16 residues. The ends lost 0 bases at V and 8 bases at J; junction bases unmatched: 5. DNA of the CDR3: TGTGCCAGCAGCCAAGAGCGACTAGCGGGAGACGATGAGCAGTTCTTC. This translates into CASSQERLAGDDEQFF.

This chain uses TRBV11-3 with TRBJ1-1; possible D gene TRBD1, 6 bases. The V end lost 5 bases, the J end lost 1 base, and 14 bases lay between the germline ends. The CDR3 extends over 15 amino acids. CDR1 and CDR2 (germline): SGHNT, YENEEA. The CDR3 bases are TGTGCCAGCAGCCCGGGGGGCCTCGGGAACACTGAAGCTTTCTTT. Its protein product is CASSPGGLGNTEAFF.

V usage is TRBV10-3 and J usage is TRBJ1-5; 12 nucleotides match TRBD1. The V gene end was trimmed by 4 bases and the J gene end by 6 bases; junction bases not matched to a gene: 4. Looked up from germline, CDR1 is ENHRY and CDR2 is SYGVKD. The CDR3 has 15 amino acids. CDR3 amino acids: CAISGGTGGGQPQHF. In DNA, the CDR3 is TGTGCCATCAGTGGGGGGACAGGGGGCGGTCAGCCCCAGCATTTT.

This chain joins TRBV7-2 and TRBJ2-7; 8 bases fit TRBD2. V was pared by 1 base and J by 9 bases, with 17 bases of the junction left unmatched. The CDR3 has 17 residues. Germline V gene sequence: CDR1 SGHTA, CDR2 FQGNSA. The CDR3, as DNA: TGTGCCAGCAGCTTAGGAGTCCAGCGGGAGTGGGTACGGGGGCAGTACTTC. This translates into CASSLGVQREWVRGQYF.

The CDR3 sequence is CASSVISGRSNEQFF. The CDR3 bases are TGTGCCAGCTCTGTAATCAGCGGGCGCTCCAATGAGCAGTTCTTC. This chain links TRBV18 with TRBJ2-1, with a possible D match to TRBD2 (6 bases). Trimming left V 6 bases short and J 6 bases short, with 18 bases between. The germline CDR1 and CDR2 sequences are KGHSH and LQKENI. CDR3 length: 15 amino acids. Full variable domain (missing parts from reference TRBV18 and TRBJ2-1): NAGVMQNPRHLVRRRGQEARLRCSPMKGHSHVYWYRQLPEEGLKFMVYLQKENIIDESGMPKERFSAEFPKEGPSILRIQQVVRGDSAAYFCASSVISGRSNEQFFGPGTRLTVL.

The rearrangement links TRBV15 to TRBJ2-5; TRBD2 is a possible D gene (6 bases). The CDR3 covers 14 residues. Trimming took off 8 bases at V and 0 bases at J, with 13 bases between the two ends. Germline V gene lookup returns CDR1 LNHNV and CDR2 YYDKDF (reference sequence). The CDR3 loop reads CATAFRGDQETQYF. The CDR3 coding sequence is TGTGCCACCGCCTTTCGCGGGGACCAAGAGACCCAGTACTTC. The whole variable domain, remainder taken from reference TRBV15 and TRBJ2-5, is DAMVIQNPRYQVTQFGKPVTLSCSQTLNHNVMYWYQQKSSQAPKLLFHYYDKDFNNEADTPDNFQSRRPNTSFCFLDIRSPGLGDTAMYLCATAFRGDQETQYFGPGTRLLVL.

The chain is built from TRBV4-3 and TRBJ2-7; 8 bases match TRBD1. J was trimmed by 3 bases and V by 2 bases; bases with no gene match: 6. CDR1 LGHNA and CDR2 YSLEER come from the germline V gene. The CDR3 loop spans 15 amino acids. The CDR3: CASSQSGQADYEQYF. The CDR3 nucleotides are TGCGCCAGCAGCCAATCGGGACAGGCAGACTACGAGCAGTACTTC.

V and J are TRBV20-1 and TRBJ2-1, with TRBD2 as a possible D gene (5 bases). V dropped 5 bases and J dropped 6 bases, with 8 bases sitting between them. This CDR3 has 11 residues. The germline V gene encodes CDR1 DFQATT and CDR2 SNEGSKA (reference sequence). CDR3 protein: CSALLVNEQFF. The CDR3 coding sequence is TGCAGTGCTCTACTAGTCAATGAGCAGTTCTTC.